The clone carrying this T cell receptor (beta chain) showed up many times. Its antigen is still unknown. Noted time point: pre-sensitization, week 0. Noted treatment: therapeutic diphenylcyclopropenone sensitization with weekly scalp DPC. The data were taken from a study of human T cells and chemical hapten exposure. Study-wide results and caveats: Clustering by CDR3 similarity yielded significantly more large clusters from expanded TCRs than controls.

TCRdb independently ran MiXCR on the RACE reads; one entry per CDR3 protein. The sample contains 55,000 to 75,000 distinct CDR3 sequences, approximately 6.7% of which appear only once. V lost 5 bases to trimming and J lost 4 bases, with 12 bases between them. This CDR3 is 14 amino acids long. Per the germline V gene, CDR1 is SGHTA and CDR2 is FQGNSA. Source: whole blood, taken in connection with sensitization to the hapten diphenylcyclopropenone (DPC). The TCR sequence derives from a woman aged 25-40 years with alopecia areata. Some clones in this sample may be carry-over from other donors' samples. The chain combines TRBV7-2 with TRBJ1-5; D is unresolved. This CDR3 is CASSRSPENQPQHF. The CDR3 nucleotides read TGTGCCAGCAGCCGCTCCCCCGAGAATCAGCCCCAGCATTTT. Using reference TRBV7-2 and TRBJ1-5 for the parts outside the CDR3, the full variable domain is GAGVSQSPSNKVTEKGKDVELRCDPISGHTALYWYRQSLGQGLEFLIYFQGNSAPDKSGLPSDRFSAERTGGSVSTLTIQRTQQEDSAVYLCASSRSPENQPQHFGDGTRLSIL.